Given below is one T cell receptor (beta chain) in context. Its antigen remains undetermined. No base quality information exists; no much larger clone differs at one position. The CDR3 has 13 amino acids, counting the end cysteine and phenylalanine. Of all the DNA, just the CDR3 is kept, 39 bases in frame from base 1. V lost 3 bases and J lost 5 bases; the stretch between them is 10 bases long. Reading the germline V gene (reference sequence) gives CDR1 LNHDA and CDR2 SQIVND. Library construction relied on the immunoSEQ multiplex PCR assay. Imported from immuneACCESS, the table was reduced by TCRdb to in-frame sequences with V and J called. These copies leave out some clones; in studies compared against another copy, an unresolved V gene accounts for under half, and the cause of the remainder is not known. Present in this sample are fewer than 50,000 clones, about 94% of which were seen just once. The ten largest make up 7.5% to 10% of the sample.

This entry belongs to a study of T cell changes during pregnancy in multiple sclerosis (dated by TCRdb to between 2017 and 2020). Concerning the study at large: The study looked at changes in the T cell repertoire across pregnancy in women with multiple sclerosis.

The sequencing here drew on CD8+ T cells from peripheral blood mononuclear cells, taken in the third trimester of pregnancy. The origin of this receptor is a female donor with multiple sclerosis, enrolled in a pregnancy study. The sequence joins TRBV19 to TRBJ1-1; a tentative D match to TRBD1 spans 5 bases. The CDR3 region: CASSIWGATEAFF. The DNA is TGTGCCAGTAGTATTTGGGGCGCAACTGAAGCTTTCTTT.